This T cell receptor beta chain was obtained from a study of OX40 agonist ivuxolimab in advanced cancers. Overall study: There were three patients with partial responses, one having hepatocellular carcinoma and two cutaneous melanoma. Study outcomes and limitations: Still undetermined is the antigen specificity of the expanded peripheral T cells.

Sequencing was performed with immunoSEQ multiplex PCR; in TCRdb, only in-frame clones are kept and a portion is missing. The profile shows over 20,000 clones, 84% of them singletons. The CDR3 sequence is 15 residues long. Germline assignment: CDR1 SEHNR and CDR2 FQNEAQ (reference sequence). V lost 5 bases to trimming and J lost 2 bases; unmatched junction nucleotides: 3. In regard to this clone: Antigen: not known.

Exclusion of a patient followed from autoimmune disease history or systemic immunosuppression. Peripheral blood came from all dose cohorts at three timepoints. The sequence was obtained from an adult with an advanced solid tumor such as melanoma, head and neck, liver or kidney cancer. The rearrangement uses TRBV7-9 and TRBJ2-1; 10 bases are a match to TRBD2. This sample comprised CD4+ or CD8+ T cells sorted from blood, obtained in a trial of the OX40 agonist ivuxolimab. This CDR3 reads CASSISGGAYNEQFF. The CDR3 DNA reads as TGTGCCAGCAGCATCAGCGGGGGGGCCTACAATGAGCAGTTCTTC.